This TCR beta chain originates from a study of cytomegalovirus exposure and HLA in healthy donors. General study points: A later analysis found that most CMV-associated TCR beta chains appeared HLA-restricted. A link between a missense DCLRE1C variant and TCR beta V- and J-gene trimming emerged from a later analysis. At a 0.05 false discovery rate, a later analysis found around 17,000 TCR beta sequences to be associated with HLA alleles. Productive status was seen about 87% or about 30% of the time for most TCR beta V segments in an earlier analysis.

In this sample, this clone turned up once. Its antigen is not identified. A multiplex PCR was run with 60 Vbeta primers and 13 Jbeta primers. Clones were read by immunoSEQ multiplex PCR, and TCRdb kept only the in-frame ones, dropping some. In the table there are about 93,000 clones, 82% of which are singletons. Sequencing was done on a sample of PBMCs. This clonotype was obtained from a man aged 45-65 years in good health and CMV-seronegative.

The DNA for the CDR3 is TGTGCCAGCAGCTCCTCCGGGACAGGGGAAGAGACCCAGTACTTC. Encoded protein: CASSSSGTGEETQYF. The chain employs TRBV7-2 and TRBJ2-5; 10 bases map to TRBD1. Unmatched junction bases numbered 5, after V lost 4 bases and J lost 3 bases. This CDR3 comprises 15 residues. Germline CDR1 SGHTA, CDR2 FQGNSA.